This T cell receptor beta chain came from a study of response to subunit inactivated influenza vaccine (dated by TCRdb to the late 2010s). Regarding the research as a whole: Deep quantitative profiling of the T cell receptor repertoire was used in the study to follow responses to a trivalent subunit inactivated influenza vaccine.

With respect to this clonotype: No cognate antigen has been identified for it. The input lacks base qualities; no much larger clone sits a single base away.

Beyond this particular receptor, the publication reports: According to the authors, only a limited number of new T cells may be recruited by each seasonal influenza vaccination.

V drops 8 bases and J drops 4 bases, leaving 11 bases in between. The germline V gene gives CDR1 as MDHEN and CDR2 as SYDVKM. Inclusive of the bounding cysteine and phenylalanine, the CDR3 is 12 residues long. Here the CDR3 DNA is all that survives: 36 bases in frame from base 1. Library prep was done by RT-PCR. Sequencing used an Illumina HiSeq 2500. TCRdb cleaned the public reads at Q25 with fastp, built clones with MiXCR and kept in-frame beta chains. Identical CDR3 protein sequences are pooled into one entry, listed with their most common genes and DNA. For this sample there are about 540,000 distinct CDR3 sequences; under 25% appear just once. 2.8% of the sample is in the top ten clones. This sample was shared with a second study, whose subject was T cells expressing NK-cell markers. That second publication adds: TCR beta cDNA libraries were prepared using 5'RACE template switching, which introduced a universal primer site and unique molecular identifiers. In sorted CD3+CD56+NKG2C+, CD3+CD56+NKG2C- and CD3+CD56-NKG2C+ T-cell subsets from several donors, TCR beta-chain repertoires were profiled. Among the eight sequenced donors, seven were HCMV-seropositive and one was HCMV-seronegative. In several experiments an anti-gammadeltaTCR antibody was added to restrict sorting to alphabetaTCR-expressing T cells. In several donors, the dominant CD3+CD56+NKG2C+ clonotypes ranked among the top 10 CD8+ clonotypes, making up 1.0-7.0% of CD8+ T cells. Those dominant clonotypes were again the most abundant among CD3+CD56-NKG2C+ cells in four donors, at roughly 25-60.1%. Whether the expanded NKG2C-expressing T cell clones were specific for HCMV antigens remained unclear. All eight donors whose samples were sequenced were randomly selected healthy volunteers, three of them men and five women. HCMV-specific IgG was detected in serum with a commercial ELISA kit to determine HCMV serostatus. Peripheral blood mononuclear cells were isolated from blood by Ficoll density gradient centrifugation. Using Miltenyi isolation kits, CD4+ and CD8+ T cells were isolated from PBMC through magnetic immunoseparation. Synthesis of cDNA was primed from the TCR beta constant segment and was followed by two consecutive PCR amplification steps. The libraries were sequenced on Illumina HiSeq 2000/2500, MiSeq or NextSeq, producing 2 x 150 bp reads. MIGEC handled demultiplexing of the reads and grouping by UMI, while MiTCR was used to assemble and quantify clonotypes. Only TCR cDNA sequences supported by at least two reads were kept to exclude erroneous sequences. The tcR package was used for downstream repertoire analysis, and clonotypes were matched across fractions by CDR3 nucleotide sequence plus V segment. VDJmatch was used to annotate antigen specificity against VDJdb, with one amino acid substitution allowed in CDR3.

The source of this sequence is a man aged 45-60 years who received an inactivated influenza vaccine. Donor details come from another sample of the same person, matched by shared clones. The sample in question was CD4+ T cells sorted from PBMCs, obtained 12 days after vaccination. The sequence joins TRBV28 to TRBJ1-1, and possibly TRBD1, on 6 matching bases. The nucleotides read TGTGCCAGCGGGCAGGGGCCCACTGAAGCTTTCTTT. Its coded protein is CASGQGPTEAFF.